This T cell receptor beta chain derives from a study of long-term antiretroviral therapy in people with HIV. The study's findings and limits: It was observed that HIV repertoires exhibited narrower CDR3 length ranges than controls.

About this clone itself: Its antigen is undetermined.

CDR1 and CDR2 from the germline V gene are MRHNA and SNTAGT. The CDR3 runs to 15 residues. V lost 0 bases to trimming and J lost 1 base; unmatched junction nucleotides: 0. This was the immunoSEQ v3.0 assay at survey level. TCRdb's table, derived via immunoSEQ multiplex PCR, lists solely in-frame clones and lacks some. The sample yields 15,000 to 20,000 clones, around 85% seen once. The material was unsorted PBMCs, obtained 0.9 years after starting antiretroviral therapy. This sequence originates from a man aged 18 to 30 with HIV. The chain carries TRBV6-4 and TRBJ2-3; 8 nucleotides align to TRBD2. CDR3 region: CASSDSSGGTDTQYF. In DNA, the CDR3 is TGTGCCAGCAGTGACTCTAGCGGGGGCACAGATACGCAGTATTTT.